A single T cell receptor (beta chain) is shown here with its context. The antigen remains undetermined. The record originates from a study of cytomegalovirus exposure and HLA in healthy donors. Findings and limits, study-wide: Clonal expansion, a later analysis showed, was greater in HLA-associated TCR beta chains than in equally common others.

PCR amplification relied on 60 Vbeta primers (plus 13 Jbeta primers). Authors' processing steps: Roughly 80 million unique TCR beta chains, 9 million to 14 million shared, were counted in a later analysis. Produced via immunoSEQ multiplex PCR; TCRdb's table is partial and in-frame only. V and J calls and clone size are given by that table; D and trimming were obtained from the DNA. The sample records 150,000 to 200,000 clones, roughly 80% being singletons. Trimming shortened V by 0 bases and J by 8 bases, and 17 bases separated the two germline ends. Germline loops: CDR1 KGHSH, CDR2 LQKENI. The CDR3 is 16 amino acids.

V gene TRBV18 combines with J gene TRBJ2-1; no reliable D call. Source material: PBMCs. This TCR derives from a male donor in good health and CMV-seronegative. This CDR3 is CASSPPAQWVSDEQFF. The CDR3 DNA is TGTGCCAGCTCACCACCGGCACAGTGGGTCAGTGATGAGCAGTTCTTC. The full variable domain, with the rest looked up from reference TRBV18 and TRBJ2-1, is NAGVMQNPRHLVRRRGQEARLRCSPMKGHSHVYWYRQLPEEGLKFMVYLQKENIIDESGMPKERFSAEFPKEGPSILRIQQVVRGDSAAYFCASSPPAQWVSDEQFFGPGTRLTVL.